This entry is about one TCR beta chain. In the study's own analysis: Quantification of nucleated cells was approximated via reference gene primer amplification. Profiling relied on immunoSEQ multiplex PCR, and the TCRdb table lists in-frame clones only, not all of them. V and J calls and clone size are given by that table; D and trimming were obtained from the DNA. In the table there are about 160,000 clones, approximately 80% of which are singletons. The data are from a study of blood T cell repertoires in COVID-19. Study information: Sources were T cells, B-cell-depleted T cells, or PBMCs; the material itself was cDNA or gDNA.

The source material was PBMCs or T cells enriched from blood (not recorded which). The receptor comes from a woman aged 60-75 years who had recovered from COVID-19.

The CDR3 DNA is TGTGCCAGTTCGGAGGGACTAGCGGGAAGGGAGCAGTTCTTC. As protein: CASSEGLAGREQFF. This rearrangement joins TRBV19 to TRBJ2-1, with 13 bases that match TRBD2. This CDR3 has 14 amino acids. Trimming took 8 bases from V and 10 from J; bases not matched to a gene: 8. Germline values: CDR1 LNHDA, CDR2 SQIVND (reference sequence).